Each of the 26 T cell receptor beta chains below was sequenced from the same sample in a study of cytomegalovirus exposure and HLA in healthy donors. Sequencing was performed with immunoSEQ multiplex PCR; in TCRdb, only in-frame clones are kept and a portion is missing. The data show 90,000 or so clones, 85% seen once. Sequencing was carried out using PBMCs. These receptors all stem from a man younger than 30 in good health and CMV-seropositive.

The V call is TRBV10-3, the J call TRBJ1-5; 11 positions match TRBD1. The CDR3 is made up of 14 amino acids. The V gene's germline CDR1 is ENHRY and CDR2 SYGVKD. J was trimmed by 7 bases and V by 6 bases; bases with no gene match: 5. The CDR3, as DNA: TGTGCCATCAGCAGGACAGGGGGCAGCCAGCCCCAGCATTTT. Translation gives CAISRTGGSQPQHF.

The chain links TRBV2 to TRBJ1-5, with 7 bases that match TRBD1. Germline V CDR1 and CDR2: SNHLY, FYNNEI. The CDR3 is 13 amino acids. Trimming at V came to 8 bases and at J to 6 bases, leaving 7 bases not matched to a gene. CDR3 coding DNA: TGTGCCAGCCTGGGACAGATGGGTCAGCCCCAGCATTTT. Translating it yields CASLGQMGQPQHF.

V is TRBV18 and J is TRBJ2-2; D gene unclear. Germline V CDR1 and CDR2: KGHSH, LQKENI. Trimming stripped 5 bases from V and 1 base from J, with 8 bases between. CDR3 length: 14 residues. The CDR3 coding sequence is TGTGCCAGCTCAACCCAGGAGAACACCGGGGAGCTGTTTTTT. This sequence encodes CASSTQENTGELFF.

This chain joins TRBV5-1 and TRBJ2-1, with D possibly matching TRBD1 (5 bases). Trimming removed 2 bases from V and 8 bases from J, with 17 bases in between. This CDR3 is built from 15 residues. CDR1 is SGHRS and CDR2 is YFSETQ in the germline V gene. The CDR3 bases are TGCGCCAGCAGCTTCCGACAGCCCGGTAGCTATGAGCAGTTCTTC. It translates to CASSFRQPGSYEQFF.

The count of this clone is one. The V call is TRBV18, the J call TRBJ1-4; D not resolved. Per the germline V gene, CDR1 is KGHSH and CDR2 is LQKENI. Trimming shortened V by 3 bases and J by 0 bases, and 8 bases separated the two germline ends. The CDR3 is 15 amino acids. DNA of the CDR3: TGTGCCAGCTCACCTCTCGGAGCAACTAATGAAAAACTGTTTTTT. The encoded protein is CASSPLGATNEKLFF.

The chain recombines TRBV18 with TRBJ2-1, with TRBD1 as a possible D gene (6 bases). The germline V gene has CDR1 KGHSH and CDR2 LQKENI. This CDR3 has 16 amino acids. Trimming removed 4 bases at V and 7 bases at J, with 20 bases between. The CDR3 protein is CASSRQQGFGGNEQFF. CDR3 bases: TGTGCCAGCTCACGCCAACAGGGATTTGGGGGAAATGAGCAGTTCTTC.

V is TRBV6-1 and J is TRBJ2-7; D might be TRBD1 (6 bases). Trimming cost V 2 bases and J 0 bases, with 11 bases left between them. The germline V gene encodes CDR1 MNHNS and CDR2 SASEGT. The CDR3 length is 15 residues. CDR3 sequence: CASSEWTAPSYEQYF. CDR3 nucleotide sequence: TGTGCCAGCAGTGAATGGACAGCCCCCTCCTACGAGCAGTACTTC.

This rearrangement joins TRBV19 to TRBJ2-1; 9 nucleotides match TRBD2. The V gene's germline CDR1 is LNHDA and CDR2 SQIVND (reference sequence). Unmatched junction bases numbered 5, after V lost 9 bases and J lost 2 bases. CDR3 size: 14 residues. In DNA form, the CDR3 reads TGTGCCAGCCAGCGGGAGGTCACCTACAATGAGCAGTTCTTC. Protein product: CASQREVTYNEQFF.

This chain connects TRBV5-4 to TRBJ1-1; possible D gene TRBD1, 6 bases. The V and J ends lost 4 bases and 12 bases respectively, with 25 bases between them. Germline lookup yields CDR1 SGHNT and CDR2 YYREEE (reference sequence). This CDR3 region has 15 residues. CDR3 bases: TGTGCCAGCAGCCCGAACTCCGGGACAAGTGCCATGACTTTCTTT. Its translation is CASSPNSGTSAMTFF.

The gene calls are TRBV30 and TRBJ2-7; D not certain. CDR1 is GTSNPN and CDR2 is SVGIG in the germline V gene (reference sequence). V was pared by 1 base and J by 5 bases, with 6 bases between. CDR3 length: 11 amino acids. The CDR3 DNA reads TGTGCCTGGAGTGGACACCACGAGCAGTACTTC. Amino acid sequence: CAWSGHHEQYF.

The chain uses TRBV19 and TRBJ2-3, with TRBD2 matching 8 bases. Per the germline V gene, CDR1 is LNHDA and CDR2 is SQIVND (reference sequence). V was clipped by 6 bases and J by 11 bases; unmatched bases: 13. This CDR3 has 14 residues. CDR3 loop: CASSPAFAGGGQYF. In DNA form, the CDR3 reads TGTGCCAGTAGCCCCGCTTTTGCGGGAGGTGGGCAGTATTTT.

This chain connects TRBV29-1 to TRBJ1-1; D perhaps matches TRBD1 (5 bases). Looked up from germline, CDR1 is SQVTM and CDR2 is ANQGSEA. There are 15 residues in the CDR3. The V end lost 0 bases, the J end lost 4 bases, and 15 bases lay between the germline ends. For the CDR3, the DNA is TGCAGCGTTGAAGATTGGGGCAGGTCGATCACTGAAGCTTTCTTT. Translating gives CSVEDWGRSITEAFF.

The chain recombines TRBV2 with TRBJ1-3; tentatively, D is TRBD1 (6 bases). Per germline, CDR1 SNHLY and CDR2 FYNNEI. Deletions cut 10 bases from V and 0 bases from J, with 10 bases between. The CDR3 spans 13 residues. CDR3 sequence (DNA): TGTGCCATTCAGGGGCGCTCTGGAAACACCATATATTTT. Encoded protein: CAIQGRSGNTIYF. The full variable domain, completed using reference TRBV2 and TRBJ1-3, is EPEVTQTPSHQVTQMGQEVILRCVPISNHLYFYWYRQILGQKVEFLVSFYNNEISEKSEIFDDQFSVERPDGSNFTLKIRSTKLEDSAMYFCAIQGRSGNTIYFGEGSWLTVV.

The chain combines TRBV28 with TRBJ1-1; 8 bases match TRBD1. Germline V gives CDR1 MDHEN, CDR2 SYDVKM. CDR3 length equals 14 residues. V was clipped by 4 bases and J by 5 bases; unmatched bases: 6. The CDR3 protein is CASSSGQGGTEAFF. CDR3 coding DNA: TGTGCCAGCAGTTCTGGACAGGGTGGGACTGAAGCTTTCTTT. Supplemented by reference TRBV28 and TRBJ1-1, the full variable domain reads DVKVTQSSRYLVKRTGEKVFLECVQDMDHENMFWYRQDPGLGLRLIYFSYDVKMKEKGDIPEGYSVSREKKERFSLILESASTNQTSMYLCASSSGQGGTEAFFGQGTRLTVV.

The chain joins TRBV4-2 to TRBJ1-5; TRBD1 matches 8 bases. The germline V gene has CDR1 LGHNA and CDR2 YNFKEQ. The V segment lost 0 bases and the J segment 7 bases; nucleotides outside the gene matches: 8. The CDR3 extends over 16 amino acids. The CDR3 reads CASSQDGGQAGQPQHF. The CDR3 DNA sequence: TGTGCCAGCAGCCAAGATGGGGGACAGGCGGGGCAGCCCCAGCATTTT.

J is TRBJ2-5 and V is TRBV7-2; 11 bases map to TRBD2. Losses at the gene ends were 5 bases for V and 5 bases for J; bases not matched to a gene: 7. CDR1 SGHTA and CDR2 FQGNSA come from the germline V gene. The CDR3 has 15 amino acids. The CDR3 is CASSTYLAGGETQYF. For the CDR3, the DNA is TGTGCCAGCAGCACCTACCTAGCGGGAGGCGAGACCCAGTACTTC.

This clone has a single count. The chain recombines TRBV30 with TRBJ2-3, with 13 bases that match TRBD2. Trimming cost V 8 bases and J 4 bases; bases outside gene matches: 3. This CDR3 has 13 residues. Germline assignment: CDR1 GTSNPN and CDR2 SVGIG (reference sequence). This CDR3 reads CAQTSGRSDTQYF. DNA for the CDR3: TGTGCCCAGACTAGCGGGAGGTCAGATACGCAGTATTTT.

CDR3 loop: CASSLGQGAVNEQFF. CDR3 coding DNA: TGCGCCAGCAGCTTGGGACAGGGGGCCGTTAATGAGCAGTTCTTC. The J gene is TRBJ2-1, the V gene TRBV5-1; 10 bases agree with TRBD1. V lost 0 bases and J lost 7; bases outside the gene matches: 4. CDR1 is SGHRS and CDR2 is YFSETQ in the germline V gene. The CDR3 is 15 amino acids. The whole variable domain, remainder taken from reference TRBV5-1 and TRBJ2-1, is KAGVTQTPRYLIKTRGQQVTLSCSPISGHRSVSWYQQTPGQGLQFLFEYFSETQRNKGNFPGRFSGRQFSNSRSEMNVSTLELGDSALYLCASSLGQGAVNEQFFGPGTRLTVL.

The chain employs TRBV7-6 and TRBJ2-6; maybe TRBD1 (6 bases). V lost 1 base and J lost 1, with 11 bases in between. This CDR3 region has 17 residues. From germline, CDR1 is SGHVS and CDR2 FNYEAQ. The CDR3 DNA sequence: TGTGCCAGCAGCTTAGTCAGGGGTTGGTCTGGGGCCAACGTCCTGACTTTC. Protein: CASSLVRGWSGANVLTF.

The chain links TRBV18 to TRBJ1-4; possibly TRBD1 for D (5 bases). Germline assignment: CDR1 KGHSH and CDR2 LQKENI. The V and J ends lost 3 bases and 6 bases respectively, with 11 bases between them. The CDR3 has 14 residues. In DNA form, the CDR3 reads TGTGCCAGCTCACCGGGACTTGCAGATGAAAAACTGTTTTTT. Residues: CASSPGLADEKLFF. Based on the CDR3 plus reference TRBV18 and TRBJ1-4, the full variable domain is NAGVMQNPRHLVRRRGQEARLRCSPMKGHSHVYWYRQLPEEGLKFMVYLQKENIIDESGMPKERFSAEFPKEGPSILRIQQVVRGDSAAYFCASSPGLADEKLFFGSGTQLSVL.

V gene TRBV19 combines with J gene TRBJ1-4; 8 positions match TRBD1. Germline assignment: CDR1 LNHDA and CDR2 SQIVND (reference sequence). Trimming at V came to 8 bases and at J to 0 bases, leaving 8 bases not matched to a gene. The CDR3 covers 16 residues. CDR3 amino acids: CASARTGSATNEKLFF. The CDR3 nucleotides are TGTGCCAGTGCTAGGACAGGGAGCGCAACTAATGAAAAACTGTTTTTT.

This clone has a single count. J is TRBJ1-1 and V is TRBV6-1; 10 bases are shared with TRBD1. CDR1 and CDR2 (germline): MNHNS, SASEGT. Trimming at V came to 1 base and at J to 5 bases, leaving 4 bases not matched to a gene. The CDR3 contains 15 residues. The CDR3 DNA reads as TGTGCCAGCAGTGAAGGGGGGACAGGGGAGACTGAAGCTTTCTTT. Residues: CASSEGGTGETEAFF.

The J gene is TRBJ2-5, the V gene TRBV5-1; TRBD1 matches 7 bases. V trimming: 5 bases; J trimming: 5 bases; junction bases outside the gene matches: 9. The CDR3 is 14 amino acids. CDR1 SGHRS and CDR2 YFSETQ come from the germline V gene. The CDR3: CASSSQGGYETQYF. CDR3 nucleotides: TGCGCCAGCAGTTCCCAAGGGGGCTACGAGACCCAGTACTTC.

This clone was detected once. This chain uses TRBV7-9 with TRBJ2-7, with 13 bases lining up with TRBD2. Germline CDR1 reads SEHNR; CDR2 reads FQNEAQ (reference sequence). J gave up 4 bases and V 4 bases, and 4 bases lay outside the gene matches. The CDR3 is 15 residues long. The CDR3 is CASSSGLAGRYEQYV. Written as DNA, the CDR3 is TGTGCCAGCAGCTCGGGACTAGCGGGAAGATACGAGCAGTACGTC.

V and J are TRBV2 and TRBJ1-4; D gene ambiguous. Germline CDR1 and CDR2: SNHLY and FYNNEI. The CDR3 extends over 15 amino acids. The V gene lost 4 bases and the J gene lost 4 bases, with 13 bases spanning the gap. The CDR3 DNA reads as TGTGCCAGCAGTGGAGAGGGAGGGTTTAATGAAAAACTGTTTTTT. This codes for CASSGEGGFNEKLFF.

The chain has TRBV27 and TRBJ2-3; D gene ambiguous. The CDR3 has 14 amino acids. The germline V and J ends were trimmed by 8 bases and 0 bases, with 12 bases remaining between them. Per germline, CDR1 MNHEY and CDR2 SMNVEV (reference sequence). The CDR3 bases are TGTGCCAGCGGTGGAACAGCTAGCACAGATACGCAGTATTTT. Protein product: CASGGTASTDTQYF.